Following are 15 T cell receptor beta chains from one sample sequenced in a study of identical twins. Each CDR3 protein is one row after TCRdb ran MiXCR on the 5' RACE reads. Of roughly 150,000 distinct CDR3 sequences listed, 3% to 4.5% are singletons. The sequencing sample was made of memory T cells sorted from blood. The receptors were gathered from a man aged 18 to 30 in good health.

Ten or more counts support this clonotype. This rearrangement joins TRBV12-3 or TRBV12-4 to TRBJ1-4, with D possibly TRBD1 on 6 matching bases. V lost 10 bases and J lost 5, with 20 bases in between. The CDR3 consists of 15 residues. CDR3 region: CANNPKGQGNEKLFF. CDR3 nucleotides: TGTGCCAACAACCCAAAGGGGCAGGGGAATGAAAAACTGTTTTTT.

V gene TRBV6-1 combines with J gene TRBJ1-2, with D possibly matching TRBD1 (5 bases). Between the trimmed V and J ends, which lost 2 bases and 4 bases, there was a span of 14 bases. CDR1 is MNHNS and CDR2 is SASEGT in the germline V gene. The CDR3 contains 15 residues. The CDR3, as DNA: TGTGCCAGCAGTGAATGGCCCGGGACTGGCTATGGCTACACCTTC. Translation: CASSEWPGTGYGYTF.

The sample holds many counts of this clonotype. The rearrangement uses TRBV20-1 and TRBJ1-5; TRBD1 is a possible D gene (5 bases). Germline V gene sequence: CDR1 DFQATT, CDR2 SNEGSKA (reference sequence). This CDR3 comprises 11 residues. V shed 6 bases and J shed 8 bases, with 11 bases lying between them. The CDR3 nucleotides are TGCAGTGCCCAGGGCCCAGAGCCCCAGCATTTT. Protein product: CSAQGPEPQHF.

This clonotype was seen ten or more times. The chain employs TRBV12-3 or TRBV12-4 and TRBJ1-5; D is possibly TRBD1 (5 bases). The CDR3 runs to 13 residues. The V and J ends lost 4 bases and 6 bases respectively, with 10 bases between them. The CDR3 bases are TGTGCCAGCAGTTGGGGCTCTACTCAGCCCCAGCATTTT. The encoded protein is CASSWGSTQPQHF.

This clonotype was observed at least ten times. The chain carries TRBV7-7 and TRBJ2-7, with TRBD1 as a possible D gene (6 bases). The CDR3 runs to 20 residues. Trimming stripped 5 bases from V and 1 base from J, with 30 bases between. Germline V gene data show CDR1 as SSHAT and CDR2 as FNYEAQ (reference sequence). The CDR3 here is CASSQGNGDSRTELSYEQYV. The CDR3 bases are TGTGCCAGCAGCCAGGGGAATGGTGACAGTAGGACCGAGCTTTCCTACGAGCAGTACGTC.

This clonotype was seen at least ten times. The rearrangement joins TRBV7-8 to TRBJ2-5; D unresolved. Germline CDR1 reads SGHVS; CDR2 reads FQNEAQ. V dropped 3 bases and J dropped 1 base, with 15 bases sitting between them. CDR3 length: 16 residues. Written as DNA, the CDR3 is TGTGCCAGCAGCTTCCGGACCGCCCTCCTCCAAGAGACCCAGTACTTC. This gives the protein CASSFRTALLQETQYF.

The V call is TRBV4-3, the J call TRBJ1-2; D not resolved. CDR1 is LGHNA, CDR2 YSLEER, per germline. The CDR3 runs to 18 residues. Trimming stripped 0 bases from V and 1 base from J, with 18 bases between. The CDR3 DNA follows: TGCGCCAGCAGCCAAGAGCAGAACGGAGCTTCCTTTAACTATGGCTACACCTTC. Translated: CASSQEQNGASFNYGYTF.

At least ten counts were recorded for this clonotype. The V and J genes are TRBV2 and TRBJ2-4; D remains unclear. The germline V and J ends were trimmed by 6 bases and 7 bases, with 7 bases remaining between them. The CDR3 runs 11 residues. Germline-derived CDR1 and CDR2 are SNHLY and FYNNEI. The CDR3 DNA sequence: TGTGCCAGCAGCGCCACGAACATTCAGTACTTC. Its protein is CASSATNIQYF.

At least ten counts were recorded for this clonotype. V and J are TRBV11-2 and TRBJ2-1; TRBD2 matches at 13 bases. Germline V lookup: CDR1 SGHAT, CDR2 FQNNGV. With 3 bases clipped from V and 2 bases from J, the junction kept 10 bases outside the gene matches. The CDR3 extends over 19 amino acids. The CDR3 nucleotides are TGTGCCAGCAGCTTGGTTACTAGCGGGAGGGCCCTAGCCTACAATGAGCAGTTCTTC. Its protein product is CASSLVTSGRALAYNEQFF.

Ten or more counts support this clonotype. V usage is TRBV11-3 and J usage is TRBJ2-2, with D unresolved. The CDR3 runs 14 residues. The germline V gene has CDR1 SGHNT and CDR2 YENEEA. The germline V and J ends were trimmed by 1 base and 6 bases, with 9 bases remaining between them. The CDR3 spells CASSLGTTAGELFF. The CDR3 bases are TGTGCCAGCAGCTTAGGAACGACGGCCGGGGAGCTGTTTTTT.

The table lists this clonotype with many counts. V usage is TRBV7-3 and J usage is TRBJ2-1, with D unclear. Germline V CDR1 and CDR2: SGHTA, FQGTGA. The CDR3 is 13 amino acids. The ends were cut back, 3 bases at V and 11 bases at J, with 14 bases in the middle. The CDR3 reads CASSFSPRLQQFF. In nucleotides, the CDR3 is TGTGCCAGCAGCTTCTCCCCCCGCTTACAGCAGTTCTTC.

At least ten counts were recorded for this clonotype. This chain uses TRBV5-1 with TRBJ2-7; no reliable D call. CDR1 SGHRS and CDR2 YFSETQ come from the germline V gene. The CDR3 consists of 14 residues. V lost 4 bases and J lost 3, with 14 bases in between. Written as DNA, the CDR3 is TGCGCCAGCAGCCCCGACGGGTCCAACTACGAGCAGTACGTC. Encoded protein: CASSPDGSNYEQYV.

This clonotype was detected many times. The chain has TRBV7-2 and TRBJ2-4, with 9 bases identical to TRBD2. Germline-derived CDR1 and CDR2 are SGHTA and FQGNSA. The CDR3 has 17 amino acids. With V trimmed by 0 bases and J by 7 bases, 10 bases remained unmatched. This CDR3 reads CASSLAGSGGEWNIQYF. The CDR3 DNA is TGTGCCAGCAGCTTAGCGGGTAGCGGGGGAGAGTGGAACATTCAGTACTTC. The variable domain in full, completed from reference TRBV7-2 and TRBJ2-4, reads GAGVSQSPSNKVTEKGKDVELRCDPISGHTALYWYRQSLGQGLEFLIYFQGNSAPDKSGLPSDRFSAERTGGSVSTLTIQRTQQEDSAVYLCASSLAGSGGEWNIQYFGAGTRLSVL.

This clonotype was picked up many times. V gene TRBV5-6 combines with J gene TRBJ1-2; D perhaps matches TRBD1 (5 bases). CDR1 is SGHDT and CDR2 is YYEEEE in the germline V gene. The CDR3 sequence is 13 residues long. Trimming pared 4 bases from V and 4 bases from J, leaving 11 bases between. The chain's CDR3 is CASSTGTVYGYTF. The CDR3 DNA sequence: TGTGCCAGCAGCACCGGGACCGTCTATGGCTACACCTTC.

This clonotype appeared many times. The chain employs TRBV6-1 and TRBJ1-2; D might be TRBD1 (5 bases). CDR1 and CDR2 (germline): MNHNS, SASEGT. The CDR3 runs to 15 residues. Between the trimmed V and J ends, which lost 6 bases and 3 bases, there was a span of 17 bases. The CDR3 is CASSRGSTGDYGYTF. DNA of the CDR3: TGTGCCAGCAGCCGCGGATCCACAGGAGACTATGGCTACACCTTC.